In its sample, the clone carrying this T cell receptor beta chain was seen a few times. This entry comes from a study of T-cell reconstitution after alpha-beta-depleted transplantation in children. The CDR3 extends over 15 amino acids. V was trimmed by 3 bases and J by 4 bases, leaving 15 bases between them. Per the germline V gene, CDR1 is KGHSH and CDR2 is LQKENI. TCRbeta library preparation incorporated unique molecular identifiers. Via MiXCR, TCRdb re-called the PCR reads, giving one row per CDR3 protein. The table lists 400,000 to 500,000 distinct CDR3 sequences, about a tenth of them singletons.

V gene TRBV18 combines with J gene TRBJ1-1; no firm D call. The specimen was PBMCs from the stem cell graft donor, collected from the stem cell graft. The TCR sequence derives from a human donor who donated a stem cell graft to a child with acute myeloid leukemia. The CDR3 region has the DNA TGTGCCAGCTCACCGTCTGAGGTTGGAAGCACTGAAGCTTTCTTT. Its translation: CASSPSEVGSTEAFF.